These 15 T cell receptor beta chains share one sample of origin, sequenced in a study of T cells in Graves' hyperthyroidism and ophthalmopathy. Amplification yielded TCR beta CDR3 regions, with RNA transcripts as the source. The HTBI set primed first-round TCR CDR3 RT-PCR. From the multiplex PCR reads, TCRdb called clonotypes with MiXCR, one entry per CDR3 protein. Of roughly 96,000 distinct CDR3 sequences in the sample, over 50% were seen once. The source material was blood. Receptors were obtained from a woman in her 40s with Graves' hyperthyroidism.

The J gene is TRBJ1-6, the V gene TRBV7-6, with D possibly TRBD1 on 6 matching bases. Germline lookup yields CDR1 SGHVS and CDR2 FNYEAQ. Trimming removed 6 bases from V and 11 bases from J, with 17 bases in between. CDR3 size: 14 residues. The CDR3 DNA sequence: TGTGCCAGCAGGGGGGCGGAAGCCTTTGCACCCCTCCACTTT. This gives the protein CASRGAEAFAPLHF. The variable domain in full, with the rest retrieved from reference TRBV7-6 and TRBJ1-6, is GAGVSQSPRYKVTKRGQDVALRCDPISGHVSLYWYRQALGQGPEFLTYFNYEAQQDKSGLPNDRFSAERPEGSISTLTIQRTEQRDSAMYRCASRGAEAFAPLHFGNGTRLTVT.

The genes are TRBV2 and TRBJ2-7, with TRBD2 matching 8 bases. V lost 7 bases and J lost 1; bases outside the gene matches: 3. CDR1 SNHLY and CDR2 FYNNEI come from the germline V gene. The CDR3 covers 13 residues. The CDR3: CASTTGGSYEQYF. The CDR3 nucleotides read TGTGCCAGCACGACGGGAGGGTCCTACGAGCAGTACTTC.

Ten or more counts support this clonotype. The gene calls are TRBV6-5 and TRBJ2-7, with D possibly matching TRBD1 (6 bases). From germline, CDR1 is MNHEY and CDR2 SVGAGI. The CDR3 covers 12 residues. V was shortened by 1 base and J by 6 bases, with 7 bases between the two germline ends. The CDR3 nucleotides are TGTGCCAGCAGTTACTTAGGGGGCGAGCAGTACTTC. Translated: CASSYLGGEQYF.

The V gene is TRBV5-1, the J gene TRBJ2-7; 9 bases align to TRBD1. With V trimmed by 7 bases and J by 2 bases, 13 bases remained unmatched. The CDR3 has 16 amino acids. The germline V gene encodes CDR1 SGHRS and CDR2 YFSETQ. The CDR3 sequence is CASGTGTGPSTYEQYF. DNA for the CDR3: TGCGCCAGCGGGACCGGGACAGGGCCATCGACCTACGAGCAGTACTTC.

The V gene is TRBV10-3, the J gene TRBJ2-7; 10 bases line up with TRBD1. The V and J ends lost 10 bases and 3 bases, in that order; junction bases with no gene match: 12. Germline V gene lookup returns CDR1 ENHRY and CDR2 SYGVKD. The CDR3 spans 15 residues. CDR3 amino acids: CATIHRDRGNYEQYF. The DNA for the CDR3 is TGTGCCACGATACACCGGGACAGGGGAAACTACGAGCAGTACTTC.

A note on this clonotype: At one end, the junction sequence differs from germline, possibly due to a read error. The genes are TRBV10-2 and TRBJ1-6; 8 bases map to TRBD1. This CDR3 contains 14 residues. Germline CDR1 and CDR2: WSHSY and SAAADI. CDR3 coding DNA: TGCGCCAGCAGCCTCGGACAGGGTAATTCACCCCCCCACTTT. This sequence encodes CASSLGQGNSPPHF.

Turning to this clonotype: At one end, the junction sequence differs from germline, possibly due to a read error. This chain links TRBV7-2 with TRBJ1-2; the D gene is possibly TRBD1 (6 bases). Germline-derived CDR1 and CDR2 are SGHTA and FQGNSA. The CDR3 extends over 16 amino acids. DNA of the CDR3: TGTCCCAGCAGCTTAACAGCCGGGGGGCGAAGCTATGGCTACACCTTC. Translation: CPSSLTAGGRSYGYTF.

The CDR3, as DNA: TGTGCCATCAGCACAGGGTTGTACGAGCAGTACTTC. Amino acids: CAISTGLYEQYF. The J gene is TRBJ2-7, the V gene TRBV10-3, with D tentatively TRBD1 (6 bases). The germline V gene encodes CDR1 ENHRY and CDR2 SYGVKD. The CDR3 covers 12 residues. Between the trimmed V and J ends, which lost 6 bases and 4 bases, there was a span of 10 bases.

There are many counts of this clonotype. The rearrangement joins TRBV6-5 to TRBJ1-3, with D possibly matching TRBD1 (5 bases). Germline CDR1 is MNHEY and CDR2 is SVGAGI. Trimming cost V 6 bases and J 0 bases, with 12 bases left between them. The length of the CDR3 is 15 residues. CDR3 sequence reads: CASSQRTLSGNTIYF. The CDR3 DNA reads TGTGCCAGCAGCCAACGGACACTCTCTGGAAACACCATATATTTT.

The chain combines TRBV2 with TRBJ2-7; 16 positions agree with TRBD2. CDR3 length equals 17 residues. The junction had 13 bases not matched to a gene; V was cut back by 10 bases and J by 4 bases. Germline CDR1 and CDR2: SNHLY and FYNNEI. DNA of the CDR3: TGTGCCACCAGACAGGGACTAGCGGGAGGGCCCCGGTACGAGCAGTACTTC. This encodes CATRQGLAGGPRYEQYF.

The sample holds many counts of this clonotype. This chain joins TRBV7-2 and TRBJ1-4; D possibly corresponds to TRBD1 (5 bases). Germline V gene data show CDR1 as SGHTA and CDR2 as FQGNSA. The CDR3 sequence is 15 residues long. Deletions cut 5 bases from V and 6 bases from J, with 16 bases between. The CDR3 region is CASSPRGREHEKLFF. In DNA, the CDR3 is TGTGCCAGCAGCCCGAGGGGACGGGAGCATGAAAAACTGTTTTTT.

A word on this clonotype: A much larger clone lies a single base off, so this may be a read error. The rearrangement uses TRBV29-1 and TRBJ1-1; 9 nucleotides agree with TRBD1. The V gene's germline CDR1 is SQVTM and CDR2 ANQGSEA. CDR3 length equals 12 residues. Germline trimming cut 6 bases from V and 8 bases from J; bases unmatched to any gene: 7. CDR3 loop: CSVQGALFEAFF. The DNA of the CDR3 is TGCAGCGTACAGGGGGCTCTCTTCGAAGCTTTCTTT. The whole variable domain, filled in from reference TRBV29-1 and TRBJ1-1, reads SAVISQKPSRDICQRGTSLTIQCQVDSQVTMMFWYRQQPGQSLTLIATANQGSEATYESGFVIDKFPISRPNLTFSTLTVSNMSPEDSSIYLCSVQGALFEAFFGQGTRLTVV.

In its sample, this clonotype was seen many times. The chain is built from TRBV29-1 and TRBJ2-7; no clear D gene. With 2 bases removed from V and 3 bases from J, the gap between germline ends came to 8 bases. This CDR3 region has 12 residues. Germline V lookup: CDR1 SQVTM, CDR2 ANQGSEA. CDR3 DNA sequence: TGCAGCGTTGAACTTAAGAACTACGAGCAGTACTTC. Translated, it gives CSVELKNYEQYF.

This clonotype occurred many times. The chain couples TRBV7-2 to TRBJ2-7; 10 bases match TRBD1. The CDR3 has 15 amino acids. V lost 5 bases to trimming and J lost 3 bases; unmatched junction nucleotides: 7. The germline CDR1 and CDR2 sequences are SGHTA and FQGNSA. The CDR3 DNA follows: TGTGCCAGCAGCCTTCGGACAGGGGGGGTCTACGAGCAGTACTTC. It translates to CASSLRTGGVYEQYF.

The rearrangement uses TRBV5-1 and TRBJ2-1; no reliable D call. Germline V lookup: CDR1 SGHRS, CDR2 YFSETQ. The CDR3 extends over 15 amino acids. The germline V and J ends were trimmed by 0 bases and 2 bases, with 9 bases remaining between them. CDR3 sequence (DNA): TGCGCCAGCAGCTTGGCCGGGTCTACCTACAATGAGCAGTTCTTC. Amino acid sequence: CASSLAGSTYNEQFF.